Given below is one TCR beta chain in context. This clone was recorded once. Its binding antigen is unknown. The sample holds no much larger clone one base away, and base qualities are not on file. This specimen belongs to a study of PD-1 blockade in classical Hodgkin lymphoma (TCRdb year 2020). For the study in its entirety: Nivolumab dosing was 3 mg/kg intravenously every 2 weeks, continuing until either disease progression or unacceptable toxicity. A peripheral blood immune signature of response to PD-1 blockade in classical Hodgkin lymphoma was defined using TCR beta sequencing and CyTOF. The paper's findings and limits, for the study overall: Diversity was lower in patients who began nivolumab less than 1 year after ASCT, so these patients were left out of later analyses to avoid confounding by immune reconstitution. CD4+ but not CD8+ TCR diversity rose significantly by C4D1 (p=0.0027 vs p=0.16), most apparent in complete responders (p=0.02). Baseline TCR diversity was reported to be lower in newly diagnosed patients than in healthy donors and to be lower still in relapsed/refractory patients. The study was restricted to a single clinical trial cohort, and the causes of repertoire differences, possibly disease activity or prior therapy, were left undefined. Trial patients achieving complete response had baseline diversity similar to newly diagnosed patients, whereas partial responders and progressors had significantly lower diversity.

CDR1 and CDR2, looked up from the germline V gene (reference sequence), are SEHNR and FQNEAQ. CDR3 length: 13 amino acids, cysteine to phenylalanine. The entry retains the CDR3 DNA only, 39 bases that are in frame from base 1. V is cut by 5 bases and J by 3 bases, and the space between the germline ends is 11 bases. The intended sense of this specimen's time point label: cycle 1 day 1 (C1D1), immediately before nivolumab initiation. Every trial patient had relapsed following autologous stem cell transplantation, and prior brentuximab vedotin exposure was what differed among cohorts A, B and C. The trial cohort was composed of approximately 56 patients with relapsed/refractory classical Hodgkin lymphoma, for whom complete response, partial response or progressive disease was recorded as best overall response. In the multi-cohort phase II CheckMate 205 trial, trial patients received single-agent nivolumab. An independent review committee assessed best overall response by applying the 2007 International Working Group response criteria. Trial PBMCs were collected immediately before nivolumab initiation (C1D1) and during therapy at cycle 2 day 1 and cycle 4 day 1. After peripheral blood was drawn into 8 mL Vacutainer Cell Preparation Tubes, PBMCs were isolated by centrifugation and then cryopreserved.

Genomic DNA was isolated using the Qiagen DNeasy kit from unsorted PBMCs as well as from negatively selected CD4+ and CD8+ fractions. TCR beta CDR3 regions were amplified by immunoSEQ multiplex PCR using primers annealing to V and J segments. A synthetic immune receptor repertoire was used to minimize amplification bias, and any residual bias was removed computationally once sequencing was done. Under the source paper's analysis protocol: Repertoire diversity was quantified as the Shannon entropy index using custom Python scripts. Unsorted, CD4+ and CD8+ repertoires were analyzed separately, except for combined analyses in which CD4+ and CD8+ sequences were merged in silico. Clonal expansion was defined as a frequency increase of at least 2-fold after treatment compared with C1D1, and clones undetected at baseline were assigned a pseudocount of 0.5. Clones with 0 or 1 copy at C1D1 were defined as singleton clones, while clones with 2 or more copies were defined as non-singleton clones. By matching protein sequences in sorted samples from the same patient, clones expanded in unsorted samples were annotated as CD4+, CD8+ or unknown. Wilcoxon tests on paired samples were used to test diversity changes from C1D1 to C4D1. TCRdb carries this immuneACCESS record with in-frame sequences only. Its versions omit some clonotypes, under half of them owing to an unresolved V gene in the studies checked, with the rest unexplained. V, J and clone size reflect that table, while D and trimming were determined from the DNA. The table for this sample lists 40,000 to 45,000 clones; over 75% of them were counted only once. The ten biggest clones cover around an eighth of the sample.

Sample: peripheral blood mononuclear cells (PBMCs), taken at baseline. The receptor was isolated from a human donor with classical Hodgkin lymphoma. The sequence is built from TRBV7-9 and TRBJ2-7, with the D gene not clear enough to name. The DNA sequence is given as TGTGCCAGCAGCAACGGACCTGACTACGAGCAGTACTTC. This translates into CASSNGPDYEQYF.